Shown below are 17 T cell receptor beta chains from a single sample sequenced in a study of cytomegalovirus exposure and HLA in healthy donors. Method: immunoSEQ multiplex PCR; TCRdb's copy keeps in-frame clones and lacks some. The sample carries about 68,000 clones, more than 95% recorded once. The source material was PBMCs. Receptor source: a man aged 18-30 years in good health and CMV-seronegative.

This chain joins TRBV10-1 and TRBJ2-2, with D maybe TRBD1 (6 bases). This CDR3 is built from 14 residues. CDR1 WNHNN and CDR2 SYGVQD come from the germline V gene (reference sequence). V dropped 6 bases and J dropped 1 base, with 9 bases sitting between them. CDR3 sequence (DNA): TGCGCCAGCAGCACAGGGTTGAACACCGGGGAGCTGTTTTTT. Protein sequence: CASSTGLNTGELFF.

The chain recombines TRBV5-1 with TRBJ2-1; D perhaps matches TRBD1 (5 bases). The germline V and J ends were trimmed by 2 bases and 2 bases, with 11 bases remaining between them. Per the germline V gene, CDR1 is SGHRS and CDR2 is YFSETQ. CDR3 length: 15 residues. The CDR3, as DNA: TGCGCCAGCAGCTTAACAGGTGGCGCCTACAATGAGCAGTTCTTC. It codes for CASSLTGGAYNEQFF.

The gene calls are TRBV12-2 and TRBJ2-7; the table's D call, TRBD1, has no DNA check behind it. TRBV12-2 is shown as a pseudogene. This CDR3 spans 15 amino acids. The chain's CDR3 is CASRLGDRPSYEQYF. The CDR3 DNA is TGTGCAAGTCGCTTAGGTGACAGGCCTTCCTACGAGCAGTACTTC.

The gene calls are TRBV5-4 and TRBJ2-1; possible D gene TRBD1, 7 bases. The V end lost 9 bases, the J end lost 5 bases, and 21 bases lay between the germline ends. Germline-derived CDR1 and CDR2 are SGHNT and YYREEE (reference sequence). CDR3 length: 15 amino acids. This chain's CDR3 is CATSGHRGGDNEQFF. CDR3 nucleotides: TGTGCCACCTCAGGGCACAGGGGCGGGGACAATGAGCAGTTCTTC.

The CDR3: CASSLRGSSDSPLHF. The DNA of the CDR3 is TGTGCCAGCAGCCTCAGGGGGTCTTCGGATTCACCCCTCCACTTT. The rearrangement links TRBV6-6 to TRBJ1-6; 7 bases map to TRBD1. Trimming took 6 bases from V and 8 from J; bases not matched to a gene: 10. Germline CDR1 MNHNY, CDR2 SVGAGI (reference sequence). This CDR3 is built from 15 residues.

The rearrangement uses TRBV6-4 and TRBJ2-1, with TRBD2 matching over 13 bases. Per the germline V gene, CDR1 is MRHNA and CDR2 is SNTAGT. The trim removed 4 bases at V and 6 bases at J, leaving 3 bases unmatched. The CDR3 length is 15 residues. CDR3 DNA: TGTGCCAGCAGTGCGACTAGCGGGAGGATCAATGAGCAGTTCTTC. Translated: CASSATSGRINEQFF.

This sequence joins TRBV5-1 and TRBJ2-7; 13 positions agree with TRBD2. The CDR3 consists of 14 residues. Trimming took 4 bases from V and 5 from J; bases not matched to a gene: 3. The germline gives CDR1 SGHRS, CDR2 YFSETQ. For the CDR3, the DNA is TGCGCCAGCAGCCCTGGACTAGCGGGGGACGAGCAGTACTTC. It codes for CASSPGLAGDEQYF.

The rearrangement uses TRBV19 and TRBJ1-5, with D possibly TRBD1 on 5 matching bases. V dropped 6 bases and J dropped 5 bases, with 14 bases sitting between them. Germline V CDR1 and CDR2: LNHDA, SQIVND (reference sequence). The CDR3 is 14 amino acids. The CDR3 region has the DNA TGTGCCAGTAGATTCAGGGAGGCGCATCAGCCCCAGCATTTT. This translates into CASRFREAHQPQHF.

J is TRBJ2-3 and V is TRBV7-2; 16 nucleotides align to TRBD2. Germline CDR1 and CDR2: SGHTA and FQGNSA. The V segment lost 3 bases and the J segment 0 bases; nucleotides outside the gene matches: 3. CDR3 size: 18 residues. CDR3 nucleotide sequence: TGTGCCAGCAGCTTCGGGACTAGCGGGAGGGCTAGCACAGATACGCAGTATTTT. It yields the protein CASSFGTSGRASTDTQYF.

The genes are TRBV28 and TRBJ2-5; TRBD1 agrees at 8 bases. The CDR3 covers 15 residues. Germline CDR1 is MDHEN and CDR2 is SYDVKM. The junction had 8 bases not matched to a gene; V was cut back by 4 bases and J by 4 bases. This chain's CDR3 is CASSWTGKLRETQYF. CDR3 sequence (DNA): TGTGCCAGCAGTTGGACAGGGAAGTTGCGAGAGACCCAGTACTTC.

V and J are TRBV2 and TRBJ1-2, with 8 bases fitting TRBD1. The CDR3 is made up of 14 amino acids. The ends lost 1 base at V and 4 bases at J; junction bases unmatched: 2. Germline CDR1 SNHLY, CDR2 FYNNEI. The CDR3 reads CASSEEDRAYGYTF. The CDR3 DNA reads as TGTGCCAGCAGTGAAGAGGACAGGGCCTATGGCTACACCTTC.

This chain uses TRBV4-1 with TRBJ2-7, with D possibly TRBD2 on 5 matching bases. The germline V and J ends were trimmed by 0 bases and 2 bases, with 11 bases remaining between them. CDR1 and CDR2 (germline): MGHRA, YSYEKL. CDR3 length: 15 residues. The CDR3 loop reads CASSQEEDSTYEQYF. The CDR3 nucleotides are TGCGCCAGCAGCCAAGAAGAGGACTCTACCTACGAGCAGTACTTC.

The rearrangement links TRBV19 to TRBJ1-5; maybe TRBD1 (6 bases). The germline V gene has CDR1 LNHDA and CDR2 SQIVND (reference sequence). V lost 1 base, J lost 7 bases, and 14 bases lay in between. The CDR3 has 15 residues. CDR3 in amino acids: CASSIGQQGIQPQHF. In DNA, the CDR3 is TGTGCCAGTAGTATAGGTCAACAGGGAATACAGCCCCAGCATTTT.

A single count supports this clone. This rearrangement joins TRBV10-1 to TRBJ2-3; the match to TRBD1 covers 9 bases. Germline V gene lookup returns CDR1 WNHNN and CDR2 SYGVQD (reference sequence). CDR3 length: 15 residues. V gave up 3 bases and J gave up 5 bases; unmatched junction bases: 6. CDR3 DNA: TGCGCCAGCAGTGATTGGGGACAGGGCAAAGATACGCAGTATTTT. Amino acid sequence: CASSDWGQGKDTQYF.

The V and J genes are TRBV18 and TRBJ1-5; D may be TRBD1 (5 bases). The germline V and J ends were trimmed by 3 bases and 0 bases, with 9 bases remaining between them. CDR1 is KGHSH, CDR2 LQKENI, per germline. CDR3 length equals 15 residues. The CDR3 spells CASSPDSNSNQPQHF. The DNA of the CDR3 is TGTGCCAGCTCACCCGACAGCAATAGCAATCAGCCCCAGCATTTT. Supplemented by reference TRBV18 and TRBJ1-5, the full variable domain reads NAGVMQNPRHLVRRRGQEARLRCSPMKGHSHVYWYRQLPEEGLKFMVYLQKENIIDESGMPKERFSAEFPKEGPSILRIQQVVRGDSAAYFCASSPDSNSNQPQHFGDGTRLSIL.

The chain combines TRBV4-2 with TRBJ1-2; TRBD1 matches at 8 bases. Germline assignment: CDR1 LGHNA and CDR2 YNFKEQ. CDR3 length: 17 residues. After removal of 0 bases from V and 4 bases from J, the junction contained 10 bases not matched to a gene. The CDR3 sequence: CASSQESTGAGFYGYTF. In DNA, the CDR3 is TGTGCCAGCAGCCAAGAGTCGACAGGGGCGGGCTTCTATGGCTACACCTTC.

This chain joins TRBV5-1 and TRBJ1-5; D ambiguous. With 0 bases removed from V and 0 bases from J, the gap between germline ends came to 7 bases. The CDR3 covers 15 residues. Germline V gives CDR1 SGHRS, CDR2 YFSETQ. This CDR3 is CASSLDSFSNQPQHF. CDR3 coding DNA: TGCGCCAGCAGCTTGGATTCTTTTAGCAATCAGCCCCAGCATTTT.